This T cell receptor beta chain was identified during a study of regulatory T cells in long-lasting Graves disease. General study points: Persistent Graves' disease cases displayed lower TCR diversity than newly diagnosed ones.

Time point meaning: persistent/refractory GD, antithyroid drugs over 5 years with positive TRAb. Preparation of the TCR library used RNA extracted from PBMCs. Patients met American Thyroid Association criteria for Graves' disease. Researchers made TCR beta libraries by using iRepertoire HTBI primers and running Arm-PCR on CDR3 regions. TCRdb reprocessed the multiplex PCR reads via MiXCR and lists one record per CDR3 protein. The sample lists over 350,000 distinct CDR3 sequences, more than 20% occurring once. This CDR3 is built from 16 residues. Trimming took off 1 base at V and 1 base at J, with 13 bases between the two ends. The germline CDR1 and CDR2 sequences are LGHDT and YNNKEL (reference sequence). This clonotype has more than one count but fewer than ten. Its specificity is unknown.

The rearrangement uses TRBV3-1 and TRBJ1-1, with D possibly TRBD1 on 6 matching bases. Here the sequenced sample was peripheral blood mononuclear cells (PBMCs), taken when the disease was refractory, from a patient treated with antithyroid drugs. This clonotype was obtained from a female donor with Graves disease. Written as DNA, the CDR3 is TGTGCCAGCAGCCAAGCCTTGGGACATCAGAACACTGAAGCTTTCTTT. This encodes CASSQALGHQNTEAFF.